A selection of T cell receptor beta chains follows, all from one sample in a study of a mutant IDH1 vaccine in newly diagnosed glioma. Produced via immunoSEQ multiplex PCR; TCRdb's table is partial and in-frame only. The sample holds around 30,000 clones, roughly 89% seen once. Which antigens these TCRs recognize remains unknown. The specimen comprised PBMCs, sampled from a glioma patient whose treatment included an IDH1 peptide vaccine. These receptors all come from a man aged 18 to 35 with glioma. Each CDR3 is given with its conserved first and last residue. The order of the fields is D gene, clone size, J gene, V gene, CDR3 DNA, CDR3 protein. The D gene is left open where the match is weak. Size values are once, few and many counts, or a class for expanded clones, and some rows have none.

D gene: TRBD1
clone size: few
J gene: TRBJ1-1
V gene: TRBV6-5
CDR3 DNA: TGTGCCAGCAGTTATCGGACAGGGAACACTGAAGCTTTCTTT
CDR3 protein: CASSYRTGNTEAFF

D gene: NA
clone size: NA
J gene: TRBJ2-7
V gene: TRBV14
CDR3 DNA: TGTGCCAGCAGCCAAGATGGAGTCTACGAGCAGTACTTC
CDR3 protein: CASSQDGVYEQYF

D gene: TRBD1
clone size: NA
J gene: TRBJ2-5
V gene: TRBV6-5
CDR3 DNA: TGTGCCAGCAGTTACCAGGGGGCGGGGACCCAGTACTTC
CDR3 protein: CASSYQGAGTQYF

D gene: NA
clone size: NA
J gene: TRBJ1-5
V gene: TRBV5-5
CDR3 DNA: TGTGCCAGCAGCCCAAGGGGGAGAGACAGCAATCAGCCCCAGCATTTT
CDR3 protein: CASSPRGRDSNQPQHF

D gene: TRBD1
clone size: NA
J gene: TRBJ1-4
V gene: TRBV5-8
CDR3 DNA: TGTGCCAGCAGCCAAGGACAGGGCTCCCTGTTTTTT
CDR3 protein: CASSQGQGSLFF

D gene: TRBD1
clone size: NA
J gene: TRBJ1-5
V gene: TRBV13
CDR3 DNA: TGTGCCAGGACAGGGAGCCATCAGCCCCAGCATTTT
CDR3 protein: CARTGSHQPQHF

D gene: NA
clone size: NA
J gene: TRBJ2-7
V gene: TRBV14
CDR3 DNA: TGTGCCAGCAGCCAAGGCAGGGCTTCGATCTACGAGCAGTACTTC
CDR3 protein: CASSQGRASIYEQYF

D gene: NA
clone size: NA
J gene: TRBJ2-7
V gene: TRBV7-9
CDR3 DNA: TGTTCCCTGGGCGGGACGGATTACGAGCAGTACTTC
CDR3 protein: CSLGGTDYEQYF

D gene: NA
clone size: NA
J gene: TRBJ1-2
V gene: TRBV6-5
CDR3 DNA: TGTGCCAGCAGTTACCGTCTTGGGAATCCGGATGGCTACACCTTC
CDR3 protein: CASSYRLGNPDGYTF

D gene: TRBD2
clone size: NA
J gene: TRBJ2-1
V gene: TRBV7-2
CDR3 DNA: TGTGCCAGCAGCCTAAGACTAGCGGGAGATGGTAATGAGCAGTTCTTC
CDR3 protein: CASSLRLAGDGNEQFF

D gene: NA
clone size: few
J gene: TRBJ2-1
V gene: TRBV5-1
CDR3 DNA: TGCGCCAGCAGCTCGCAGGCCTACAATGAGCAGTTCTTC
CDR3 protein: CASSSQAYNEQFF

D gene: TRBD1
clone size: NA
J gene: TRBJ2-1
V gene: TRBV7-9
CDR3 DNA: TGTGCCAGCAGCTTAATCTTAGCCGGGACAGACAATGAGCAGTTCTTC
CDR3 protein: CASSLILAGTDNEQFF

D gene: TRBD2
clone size: NA
J gene: TRBJ2-3
V gene: TRBV29-1
CDR3 DNA: TGCAGCGTCGAGGCGGGGGGAGATACGCAGTATTTT
CDR3 protein: CSVEAGGDTQYF

D gene: NA
clone size: NA
J gene: TRBJ2-1
V gene: TRBV7-2
CDR3 DNA: TGTGCCAGCAGCTTCTGGACTTACAATGAGCAGTTCTTC
CDR3 protein: CASSFWTYNEQFF

D gene: NA
clone size: NA
J gene: TRBJ2-3
V gene: TRBV28
CDR3 DNA: TGTGCCAGCAGTCCCCCGGGACGGCGCGGGGATACGCAGTATTTT
CDR3 protein: CASSPPGRRGDTQYF